This T cell receptor (beta chain) was sequenced in a study of CD8 T cells in Susac syndrome. The authors reverse transcribed roughly 0.5 to 1 ug RNA with random hexamers. A single record per CDR3 protein comes from TCRdb applying MiXCR to the immunoSEQ multiplex PCR reads. This sample has roughly 180,000 distinct CDR3 sequences; about 95% occur once, and the top ten carry approximately 0.098%. V was clipped by 0 bases and J by 0 bases, with 12 bases between them. Germline V gene lookup returns CDR1 DFQATT and CDR2 SNEGSKA (reference sequence). This CDR3 spans 16 amino acids. Sequenced sample: CD4+ T cells from PBMCs. V gene TRBV20-1 combines with J gene TRBJ2-4; tentative D call: TRBD1 (6 bases). This TCR derives from a human donor in good health. The CDR3 reads CSARDGGRLAKNIQYF. CDR3 sequence (DNA): TGCAGTGCTAGAGATGGGGGCAGACTAGCCAAAAACATTCAGTACTTC.